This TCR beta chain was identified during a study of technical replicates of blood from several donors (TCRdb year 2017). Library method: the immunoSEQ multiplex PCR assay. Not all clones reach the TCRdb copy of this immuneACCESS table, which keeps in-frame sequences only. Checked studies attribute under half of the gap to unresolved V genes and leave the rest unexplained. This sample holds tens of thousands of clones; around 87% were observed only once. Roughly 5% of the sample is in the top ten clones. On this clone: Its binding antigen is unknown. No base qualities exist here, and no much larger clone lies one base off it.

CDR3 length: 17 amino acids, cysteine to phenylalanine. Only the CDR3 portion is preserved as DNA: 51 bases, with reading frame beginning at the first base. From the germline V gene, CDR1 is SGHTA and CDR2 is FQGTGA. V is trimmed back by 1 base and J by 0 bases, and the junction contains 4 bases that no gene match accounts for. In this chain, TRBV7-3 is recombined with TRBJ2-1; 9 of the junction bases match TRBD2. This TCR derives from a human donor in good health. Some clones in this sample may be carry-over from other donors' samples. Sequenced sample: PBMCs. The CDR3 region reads CASSLRASGVSYNEQFF. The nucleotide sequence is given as TGTGCCAGCAGCTTAAGGGCTAGCGGGGTCTCCTACAATGAGCAGTTCTTC.